The T cell receptor beta chain described here comes from a study of brain T cells in children with intractable seizures. Study-wide points: Patients' HCMV serostatus was unknown; virus specificity rests on CDR3 similarity alone.

Details on this clone: Antigen: not known.

Per germline, CDR1 LNHDA and CDR2 SQIVND (reference sequence). The CDR3 contains 14 residues. Trimming cost V 10 bases and J 5 bases; bases outside gene matches: 8. The sequenced cases were selected for having the highest brain T cell transcript signatures. Sequenced by immunoSEQ multiplex PCR; TCRdb stores in-frame clones only, minus some. The sample lists under 150,000 clones, around 94% seen once, with 3.8% in the top ten. This clonotype was obtained from a boy in the first two years of life with hemimegalencephaly and intractable seizures. The chain employs TRBV19 and TRBJ2-2, with 9 bases aligning to TRBD2. This specimen was peripheral blood, taken at surgery. As DNA, the CDR3 is TGTGCCACCAGTTTTAGCGGGGGAACCGGGGAGCTGTTTTTT. Protein product: CATSFSGGTGELFF.